These T cell receptor beta chains were read from a single sample in a study of blood T cell repertoires in COVID-19. Here immunoSEQ multiplex PCR was the method, and the copy in TCRdb shows in-frame clones only, minus some. This sample has over 200,000 clones, with nearly 85% found just once. The material sequenced was peripheral blood. The receptors were gathered from a woman aged 25 to 39 with COVID-19, enrolled during active disease. Both conserved end residues are part of each CDR3. A D gene is named only where the DNA matches it firmly. Clone size is given for some rows only: seen once, a few or many times, or a class if the clone is expanded.

DNA: TGTGCCAGCAGTGAGAGAAAATACAATGAGCAGTTCTTC
CDR3: CASSERKYNEQFF
J: TRBJ2-1
D: -
size: once
V: TRBV28

DNA: TGCAGCGTTGAAGATGGACGGGTAGCGGGAGCAGATACGCAGTATTTT
CDR3: CSVEDGRVAGADTQYF
J: TRBJ2-3
D: TRBD2
size: -
V: TRBV29-1

DNA: TGTGCCAGCAGCTTCGGGACTAGTCGGTTCCCCGGGGAGCTGTTTTTT
CDR3: CASSFGTSRFPGELFF
J: TRBJ2-2
D: TRBD2
size: -
V: TRBV7-9

DNA: TGTGCCAGCAGTTTTGCGGGACTACGGACCAACTACGAGCAGTACTTC
CDR3: CASSFAGLRTNYEQYF
J: TRBJ2-7
D: TRBD2
size: -
V: TRBV27

DNA: TGTGCCAGCAGCGGACACGAGGGCACTGAAGCTTTCTTT
CDR3: CASSGHEGTEAFF
J: TRBJ1-1
D: -
size: -
V: TRBV9

DNA: TGTGCCAGCAGTTTATGGGGGGGCCGCCAGCCCCAGCATTTT
CDR3: CASSLWGGRQPQHF
J: TRBJ1-5
D: -
size: -
V: TRBV27

DNA: TGCGCCAGCAGCCAAGCTGAGGGTCAAACCCCAGCCTACGAGCAGTACTTC
CDR3: CASSQAEGQTPAYEQYF
J: TRBJ2-7
D: -
size: -
V: TRBV4-1

DNA: TGCGCCAGCAGCTTGGAAAGGGGCTACGAGCAGTACTTC
CDR3: CASSLERGYEQYF
J: TRBJ2-7
D: -
size: -
V: TRBV5-1

DNA: TGTGCCAGCAGCTTAGGGCAGGGGAGCACTGAAGCTTTCTTT
CDR3: CASSLGQGSTEAFF
J: TRBJ1-1
D: -
size: -
V: TRBV11-3

DNA: TGTGCCAGCTCCCTACTAGGTGACGAGCAGTACTTC
CDR3: CASSLLGDEQYF
J: TRBJ2-7
D: -
size: -
V: TRBV18

DNA: TGTGCCAGCTATGCTGAGGGAGGTGGCTACACCTTC
CDR3: CASYAEGGGYTF
J: TRBJ1-2
D: -
size: -
V: TRBV9

DNA: TGTGCCAGTAGTATAAGGGACAGAAATCAGCCCCAGCATTTT
CDR3: CASSIRDRNQPQHF
J: TRBJ1-5
D: TRBD1
size: -
V: TRBV19

DNA: TGTGCCTGGAGTGTACAAGGGGGAGTCTCCTACAATGAGCAGTTCTTC
CDR3: CAWSVQGGVSYNEQFF
J: TRBJ2-1
D: -
size: -
V: TRBV30

DNA: TGTGCCAGCAGGTTCAATAATTCACCCCTCCACTTT
CDR3: CASRFNNSPLHF
J: TRBJ1-6
D: -
size: -
V: TRBV6-5

DNA: TGTGCCAGCAGCCCTAGGACTAGCGGGCACTCCTACAATGAGCAGTTCTTC
CDR3: CASSPRTSGHSYNEQFF
J: TRBJ2-1
D: TRBD2
size: -
V: TRBV9

DNA: TGCGCCAGCAGTCGGGTCCGACAGGCCCATAACACCGGGGAGCTGTTTTTT
CDR3: CASSRVRQAHNTGELFF
J: TRBJ2-2
D: -
size: -
V: TRBV23-1

DNA: TGTGCCACCAGCAGGGGGACAGGGGCAGGAGATACGCAGTATTTT
CDR3: CATSRGTGAGDTQYF
J: TRBJ2-3
D: TRBD1
size: -
V: TRBV15

DNA: TGTGCCAGCAGCTTGACGGGACTAGCGGGAGTTAACGATGAGCAGTTCTTC
CDR3: CASSLTGLAGVNDEQFF
J: TRBJ2-1
D: TRBD2
size: -
V: TRBV7-3

DNA: TGTGCCAGCAGCCATAATAGCGGGAGGGCCCAATCCTACGAGCAGTACTTC
CDR3: CASSHNSGRAQSYEQYF
J: TRBJ2-7
D: TRBD2
size: -
V: TRBV7-2

DNA: TGTGCCAGCTCACCACTCAGCCAGGGGGATACAGATACGCAGTATTTT
CDR3: CASSPLSQGDTDTQYF
J: TRBJ2-3
D: TRBD1
size: -
V: TRBV18

DNA: TGTGCCACCAGCAGCTTTCCCAGGGTTTCTAGCACAGATACGCAGTATTTT
CDR3: CATSSFPRVSSTDTQYF
J: TRBJ2-3
D: -
size: -
V: TRBV15

DNA: TGTGCCAGCAGCTCCCGACTAGCGGGAGCGTACAATGAGCAGTTCTTC
CDR3: CASSSRLAGAYNEQFF
J: TRBJ2-1
D: TRBD2
size: -
V: TRBV7-9

DNA: TGTGCCAGTAGTATATCGGTGGCTAATGAAAAACTGTTTTTT
CDR3: CASSISVANEKLFF
J: TRBJ1-4
D: -
size: -
V: TRBV19

DNA: TGTGCAAGTCGCTTAGGCGTCCGGACAAGGCTCGATGAGCAGTTCTTC
CDR3: CASRLGVRTRLDEQFF
J: TRBJ2-1
D: -
size: -
V: TRBV12-2

DNA: TGTGCCAGCAGCTTAGGGACAGCGAATGAAAAACTGTTTTTT
CDR3: CASSLGTANEKLFF
J: TRBJ1-4
D: -
size: -
V: TRBV7-9

DNA: TGTGCCAGCGCTCGGGGTGTCTCCTACGAGCAGTACTTC
CDR3: CASARGVSYEQYF
J: TRBJ2-7
D: -
size: -
V: TRBV9

DNA: TGCGCCAGCAGCTGGGGACAGTTAAATGGCTACACCTTC
CDR3: CASSWGQLNGYTF
J: TRBJ1-2
D: TRBD1
size: -
V: TRBV5-1

DNA: TGTGCCAGCAGCGGAGACAGGGGGAGTCCCGGGGAGCTGTTTTTT
CDR3: CASSGDRGSPGELFF
J: TRBJ2-2
D: TRBD1
size: -
V: TRBV9

DNA: TGTGCCAGCAGCATCACCGGGAGGAGCAATGAGCAGTTCTTC
CDR3: CASSITGRSNEQFF
J: TRBJ2-1
D: TRBD2
size: once
V: TRBV9

DNA: TGTGCCAGCAGCCAGTTATCCTCTGGGGCCAACGTCCTGACTTTC
CDR3: CASSQLSSGANVLTF
J: TRBJ2-6
D: -
size: -
V: TRBV7-6

DNA: TGTGCCAGCAGTTTAGTTAGCGGGGGGGCCCAAGAGACCCAGTACTTC
CDR3: CASSLVSGGAQETQYF
J: TRBJ2-5
D: TRBD2
size: -
V: TRBV28

DNA: TGTGCCAGCAGCTTACCGATGACCTTCGGGAGCTGGAATGGCTACACCTTC
CDR3: CASSLPMTFGSWNGYTF
J: TRBJ1-2
D: -
size: few
V: TRBV7-2

DNA: TGTGCCACCAGCAGAGAACGGGACAGGGTTCCGACCCGGAACACTGAAGCTTTCTTT
CDR3: CATSRERDRVPTRNTEAFF
J: TRBJ1-1
D: TRBD1
size: -
V: TRBV15

DNA: TGTGCCAGCAGCGTAGGGGGGACAGGGACTGGAGAGCAGTACTTC
CDR3: CASSVGGTGTGEQYF
J: TRBJ2-7
D: TRBD1
size: -
V: TRBV9

DNA: TGTGCCAGCAGAAATAAGGGGGCGCCAGGCGACGAGCAGTACTTC
CDR3: CASRNKGAPGDEQYF
J: TRBJ2-7
D: TRBD1
size: -
V: TRBV11-1

DNA: TGTGCCAGCAGCGGCGGGAGTGCGGCCAGCTCCTACAATGAGCAGTTCTTC
CDR3: CASSGGSAASSYNEQFF
J: TRBJ2-1
D: TRBD2
size: -
V: TRBV25-1

DNA: TGTGCCAGCAGCTTGCGGGGTCTCTATGGCTACACCTTC
CDR3: CASSLRGLYGYTF
J: TRBJ1-2
D: -
size: once
V: TRBV5-4

DNA: TGTGCCAGCAGTTCCCGGACGGGAGGGGTGAACACTGAAGCTTTCTTT
CDR3: CASSSRTGGVNTEAFF
J: TRBJ1-1
D: -
size: -
V: TRBV27

DNA: TGTGCCAGCAGCTTAAGGACTTCCTTACCCTACGAGCAGTACTTC
CDR3: CASSLRTSLPYEQYF
J: TRBJ2-7
D: -
size: -
V: TRBV7-2

DNA: TGTGCCAGCAGCGTAGCTGCCAGCGGGAGGGGCCATGAGCAGTTCTTC
CDR3: CASSVAASGRGHEQFF
J: TRBJ2-1
D: TRBD2
size: once
V: TRBV9

DNA: TGTGCCAGCTCACCACCGGGACTAGCGGGAGTCGAGCAGTACTTC
CDR3: CASSPPGLAGVEQYF
J: TRBJ2-7
D: TRBD2
size: -
V: TRBV18

DNA: TGTGCCAGCAGTATCCCATGGACTAGCGGGAGGGTGGGGACAGATACGCAGTATTTT
CDR3: CASSIPWTSGRVGTDTQYF
J: TRBJ2-3
D: TRBD2
size: -
V: TRBV28

DNA: TGTGCCAGCAGTTACAATTCCAAACTGGGCGCAGATACGCAGTATTTT
CDR3: CASSYNSKLGADTQYF
J: TRBJ2-3
D: -
size: once
V: TRBV6-5

DNA: TGTGCCAGCAGCGGACTAGCTGTAGATACGCAGTATTTT
CDR3: CASSGLAVDTQYF
J: TRBJ2-3
D: TRBD2
size: -
V: TRBV3-1/TRBV3-2

DNA: TGTGCCAGCAGCTCCCCCGGGACAGGGGGCACAGATACGCAGTATTTT
CDR3: CASSSPGTGGTDTQYF
J: TRBJ2-3
D: TRBD1
size: -
V: TRBV5-5

DNA: TGTGCCAGCAGCAAACGCCCGGGGGGCTACACCTTC
CDR3: CASSKRPGGYTF
J: TRBJ1-2
D: -
size: -
V: TRBV13

DNA: TGTGCCAGCAGCCCTGGGACAACCTACACCGGGGAGCTGTTTTTT
CDR3: CASSPGTTYTGELFF
J: TRBJ2-2
D: -
size: few
V: TRBV7-9

DNA: TGTGCCAGCAGTTCCGGCGGGTCTCTATGGGGCTACACCTTC
CDR3: CASSSGGSLWGYTF
J: TRBJ1-2
D: -
size: -
V: TRBV28